One and the same sample provided the 21 T cell receptor beta chains below, sequenced in a study of shared T cell receptors in the human thymus. TCRdb's copy holds only in-frame clones and misses some; the assay was immunoSEQ multiplex PCR. The table lists more than 300,000 clones, roughly 94% of them singletons, with roughly 0.02% in the top ten. Sequenced sample: thymocytes. The receptors stem from a human donor.

The chain recombines TRBV5-1 with TRBJ2-4, with 9 bases lining up with TRBD1. With V trimmed by 0 bases and J by 3 bases, 7 bases remained unmatched. CDR1 SGHRS and CDR2 YFSETQ come from the germline V gene. This CDR3 has 17 residues. CDR3 protein: CASSLEVRDRDKNIQYF. The CDR3 DNA sequence: TGCGCCAGCAGCTTGGAAGTTAGGGACAGGGACAAAAACATTCAGTACTTC.

The rearrangement joins TRBV11-1 to TRBJ2-7; no firm D call. Germline V lookup: CDR1 SGHAT, CDR2 FQDESV (reference sequence). Trimming pared 2 bases from V and 2 bases from J, leaving 16 bases between. The CDR3 length is 16 residues. The DNA for the CDR3 is TGTGCCAGCAGCTTATGGTTGGCTACCCCTCCCTACGAGCAGTACTTC. Protein sequence: CASSLWLATPPYEQYF.

This chain connects TRBV5-1 to TRBJ2-7; 8 positions agree with TRBD1. CDR3 size: 12 residues. CDR1 SGHRS and CDR2 YFSETQ come from the germline V gene. J gave up 5 bases and V 3 bases, and 1 base lay outside the gene matches. The CDR3 spells CASSWTGNEQYF. CDR3 nucleotide sequence: TGCGCCAGCAGCTGGACAGGGAACGAGCAGTACTTC.

The CDR3 here is CANRVGTGELFF. The CDR3 nucleotides are TGTGCCAACAGGGTAGGGACCGGGGAGCTGTTTTTT. The chain couples TRBV6-1 to TRBJ2-2, with D perhaps matching TRBD1 (6 bases). CDR3 length: 12 residues. The V end was cut by 10 bases, the J end by 5 bases, with 11 bases between. CDR1 and CDR2 from the germline V gene are MNHNS and SASEGT.

V is TRBV5-4 and J is TRBJ1-1; D might be TRBD1 (5 bases). CDR3 length equals 16 residues. Germline assignment: CDR1 SGHNT and CDR2 YYREEE (reference sequence). Trimming shortened V by 2 bases and J by 4 bases, and 18 bases separated the two germline ends. Here the CDR3 reads CASSFETTAGPTEAFF. CDR3 nucleotide sequence: TGTGCCAGCAGCTTCGAGACAACGGCAGGGCCCACTGAAGCTTTCTTT.

V gene TRBV20-1 combines with J gene TRBJ2-7; D not certain. Germline CDR1 is DFQATT and CDR2 is SNEGSKA (reference sequence). Trimming took 0 bases from V and 6 from J, leaving 6 bases between them. The CDR3 is 11 amino acids. The CDR3 coding sequence is TGCAGTGCTAGAGATCCTAGCGAGCAGTACTTC. It encodes CSARDPSEQYF.

CDR3 residues: CASSVSGTHPQPQHF. The CDR3 DNA reads TGTGCCAGCAGCGTCTCCGGGACGCACCCTCAGCCCCAGCATTTT. The V and J genes are TRBV2 and TRBJ1-5; TRBD1 is a possible D gene (5 bases). Germline V gene lookup returns CDR1 SNHLY and CDR2 FYNNEI. The CDR3 runs to 15 residues. Trimming left V 6 bases short and J 6 bases short, with 18 bases between.

The chain joins TRBV7-6 to TRBJ2-3; 10 bases line up with TRBD2. Trimming cost V 5 bases and J 1 base; bases outside gene matches: 6. CDR3 size: 16 residues. The germline V gene has CDR1 SGHVS and CDR2 FNYEAQ. CDR3: CASSARTSGRTDTQYF. The CDR3 DNA is TGTGCCAGCAGCGCGCGGACTAGCGGACGCACAGATACGCAGTATTTT.

On this clone: An end of the junction differs from the germline gene, which may be a read error. The J gene is TRBJ1-2, the V gene TRBV4-2, with D unclear. The CDR3 contains 15 residues. Germline V gives CDR1 LGHNA, CDR2 YNFKEQ. DNA for the CDR3: TGTGCCAGCAGACAAGATGCGTTTTTGGACTATGGCTACACCTTC. Its protein is CASRQDAFLDYGYTF.

The V gene is TRBV5-6, the J gene TRBJ2-7; 7 nucleotides agree with TRBD1. This CDR3 has 15 amino acids. The V and J ends lost 1 base and 0 bases, in that order; junction bases with no gene match: 4. Germline CDR1 and CDR2: SGHDT and YYEEEE. CDR3 sequence reads: CASSLYRGLSYEQYF. In DNA form, the CDR3 reads TGTGCCAGCAGCTTGTACAGGGGCCTCTCCTACGAGCAGTACTTC.

V gene TRBV28 combines with J gene TRBJ2-1, with D perhaps being TRBD1 or TRBD2 (5 bases each). CDR3 length: 15 amino acids. Germline V CDR1 and CDR2: MDHEN, SYDVKM. V shed 2 bases and J shed 0 bases, with 8 bases lying between them. Here the CDR3 DNA reads TGTGCCAGCAGTTTACCAGGGAGCTCCTACAATGAGCAGTTCTTC. This gives the protein CASSLPGSSYNEQFF.

This rearrangement joins TRBV18 to TRBJ2-5; D is undetermined. Germline V gives CDR1 KGHSH, CDR2 LQKENI. This CDR3 is 13 amino acids long. V was cut by 2 bases and J by 2 bases, with 6 bases left in between. Here the CDR3 reads CASSPAPQETQYF. The CDR3 region has the DNA TGTGCCAGCTCACCAGCCCCGCAAGAGACCCAGTACTTC.

The rearrangement joins TRBV5-1 to TRBJ2-7; 10 nucleotides line up with TRBD1. V lost 1 base, J lost 5 bases, and 9 bases stayed unmatched. CDR1 and CDR2 (germline): SGHRS, YFSETQ. The CDR3 is made up of 16 amino acids. This CDR3 is CASSLWSGQGDHEQYF. In nucleotides, the CDR3 is TGCGCCAGCAGCTTGTGGAGCGGACAGGGGGACCACGAGCAGTACTTC.

The CDR3 reads CASRYDTGAYNEQFF. CDR3 coding DNA: TGTGCCAGCAGATACGATACAGGGGCCTACAATGAGCAGTTCTTC. The chain carries TRBV28 and TRBJ2-1; 7 nucleotides agree with TRBD1. The CDR3 is made up of 15 amino acids. The V gene's germline CDR1 is MDHEN and CDR2 SYDVKM. V lost 6 bases to trimming and J lost 2 bases; unmatched junction nucleotides: 7.

This chain uses TRBV28 with TRBJ1-1, with D possibly being TRBD1 (6 bases). The germline CDR1 and CDR2 sequences are MDHEN and SYDVKM. V lost 6 bases to trimming and J lost 1 base, with 27 bases between them. This CDR3 is 19 amino acids long. CDR3 DNA: TGTGCCAGCAGCCCGCGGTGGGCAGGTCTGGGGGCGTCGAACACTGAAGCTTTCTTT. It yields the protein CASSPRWAGLGASNTEAFF.

The CDR3 reads CASSLRRGNGTEAFF. The CDR3 coding sequence is TGTGCCAGCAGCTTGCGTCGAGGAAATGGGACTGAAGCTTTCTTT. The chain carries TRBV5-4 and TRBJ1-1; no clear D. The CDR3 is 15 residues long. Trimming removed 1 base from V and 5 bases from J, with 15 bases in between. Germline V gene lookup returns CDR1 SGHNT and CDR2 YYREEE (reference sequence).

A remark on this clone: Within the sample, other DNA sequences also encode this same CDR3. The chain carries TRBV28 and TRBJ2-2, with 8 bases matching TRBD2. This CDR3 comprises 13 residues. From germline, CDR1 is MDHEN and CDR2 SYDVKM. With V trimmed by 5 bases and J by 6 bases, 2 bases remained unmatched. The CDR3 DNA reads as TGTGCCAGCAGTCCGGGGGGGGCCGGGGAGCTGTTTTTT. Its translation: CASSPGGAGELFF.

The rearrangement links TRBV27 to TRBJ2-7, with a possible D match to TRBD1 (5 bases). CDR3 length equals 16 residues. V was clipped by 8 bases and J by 0 bases, with 20 bases between them. The germline CDR1 and CDR2 sequences are MNHEY and SMNVEV (reference sequence). The CDR3 nucleotides read TGTGCCAGCGGGATAAGGGGTGCAGACCTCTCCTACGAGCAGTACTTC. This encodes CASGIRGADLSYEQYF.

The chain employs TRBV4-3 and TRBJ2-3, with D possibly being TRBD2 (5 bases). The CDR3 contains 13 residues. Germline V CDR1 and CDR2: LGHNA, YSLEER. Trimming took off 2 bases at V and 5 bases at J, with 8 bases between the two ends. For the CDR3, the DNA is TGCGCCAGCAGCCAACCAGAGGGAGATACGCAGTATTTT. It specifies CASSQPEGDTQYF.

V is TRBV6-5 and J is TRBJ2-7, with 8 bases matching TRBD1. Trimming cost V 6 bases and J 5 bases; bases outside gene matches: 6. Germline CDR1 is MNHEY and CDR2 is SVGAGI. The CDR3 is made up of 13 amino acids. CDR3 coding DNA: TGTGCCAGCAGCGACAACAGGGGGAACGAGCAGTACTTC. It yields the protein CASSDNRGNEQYF.

The rearrangement joins TRBV7-2 to TRBJ1-2; perhaps TRBD1 as D (6 bases). V was clipped by 7 bases and J by 2 bases, with 17 bases between them. This CDR3 comprises 15 residues. Germline V gene data show CDR1 as SGHTA and CDR2 as FQGNSA. The CDR3 reads CASTMEGEGNYGYTF. DNA for the CDR3: TGTGCCAGCACCATGGAGGGGGAGGGGAACTATGGCTACACCTTC.